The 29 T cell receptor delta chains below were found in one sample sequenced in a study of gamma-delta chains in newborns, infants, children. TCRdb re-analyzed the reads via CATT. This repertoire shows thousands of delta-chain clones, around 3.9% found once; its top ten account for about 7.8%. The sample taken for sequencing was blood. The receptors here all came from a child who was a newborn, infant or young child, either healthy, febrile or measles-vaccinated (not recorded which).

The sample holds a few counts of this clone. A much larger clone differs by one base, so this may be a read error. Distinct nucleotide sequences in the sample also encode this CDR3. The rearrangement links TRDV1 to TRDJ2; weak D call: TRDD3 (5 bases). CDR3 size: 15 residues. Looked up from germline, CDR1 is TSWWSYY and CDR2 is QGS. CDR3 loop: CALGELMDLTAQLFF. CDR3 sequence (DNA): TGCGCTCTTGGGGAACTGATGGATTTGACAGCACAACTCTTCTTT.

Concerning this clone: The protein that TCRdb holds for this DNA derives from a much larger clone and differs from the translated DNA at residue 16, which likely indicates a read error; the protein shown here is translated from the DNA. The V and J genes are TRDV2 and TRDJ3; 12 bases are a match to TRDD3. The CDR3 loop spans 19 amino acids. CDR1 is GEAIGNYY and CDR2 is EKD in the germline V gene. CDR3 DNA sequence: TGTGCCTGTGACAACGTACTGGGGGATACCTCCTGGGACACCCGACGGATGTTTTTC. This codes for CACDNVLGDTSWDTRRMFF.

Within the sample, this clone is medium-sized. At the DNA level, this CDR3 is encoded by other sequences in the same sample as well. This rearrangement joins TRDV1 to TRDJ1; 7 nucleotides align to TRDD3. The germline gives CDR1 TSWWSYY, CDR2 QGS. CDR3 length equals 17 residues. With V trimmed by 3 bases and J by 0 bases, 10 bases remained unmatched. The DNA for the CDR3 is TGTGCTCTTGGGGACAAGGTGCTGGGGGGATACACCGATAAACTCATCTTT. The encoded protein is CALGDKVLGGYTDKLIF.

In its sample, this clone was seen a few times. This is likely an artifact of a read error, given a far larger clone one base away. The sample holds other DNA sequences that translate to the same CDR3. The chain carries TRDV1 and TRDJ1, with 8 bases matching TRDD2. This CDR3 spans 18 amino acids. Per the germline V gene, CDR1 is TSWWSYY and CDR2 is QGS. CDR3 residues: CALGVLLPTRPDTDKLIF. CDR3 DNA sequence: TGTGCTCTTGGGGTCCTACTTCCTACGAGGCCGGACACCGATAAACTTATCTTT.

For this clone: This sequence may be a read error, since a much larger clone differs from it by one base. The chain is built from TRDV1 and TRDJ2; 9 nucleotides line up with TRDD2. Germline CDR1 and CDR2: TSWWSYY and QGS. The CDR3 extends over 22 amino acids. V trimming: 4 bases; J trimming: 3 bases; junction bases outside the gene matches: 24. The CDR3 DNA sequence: TGTGCTCTTGGGGTGGGGCGCCTTCCTACCTTTACTGAGGGATATATGACAGCACAACTCTTCTTT. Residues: CALGVGRLPTFTEGYMTAQLFF.

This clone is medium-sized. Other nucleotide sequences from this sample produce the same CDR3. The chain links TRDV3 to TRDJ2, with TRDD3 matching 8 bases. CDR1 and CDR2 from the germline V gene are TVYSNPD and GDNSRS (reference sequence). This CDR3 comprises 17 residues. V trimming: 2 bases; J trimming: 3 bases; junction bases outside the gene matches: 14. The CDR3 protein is CAFQSYMGDAMTAQLFF. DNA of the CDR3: TGTGCCTTTCAGAGCTACATGGGGGATGCGATGACAGCACAACTCTTCTTT. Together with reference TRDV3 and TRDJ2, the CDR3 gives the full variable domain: CDKVTQSSPDQTVASGSEVVLLCTYDTVYSNPDLFWYRIRPDYSFQFVFYGDNSRSEGADFTQGRFSVKHILTQKAFHLVISPVRTEDSATYYCAFQSYMGDAMTAQLFFGKGTQLIVEP.

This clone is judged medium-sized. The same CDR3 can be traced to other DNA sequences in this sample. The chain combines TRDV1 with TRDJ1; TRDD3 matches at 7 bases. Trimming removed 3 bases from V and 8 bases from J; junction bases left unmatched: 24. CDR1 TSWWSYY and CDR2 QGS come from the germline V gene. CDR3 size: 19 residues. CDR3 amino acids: CALGDPLLEPGDWIDKLIF. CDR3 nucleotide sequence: TGTGCTCTTGGGGACCCGCTCCTTGAGCCGGGGGATTGGATCGACAAACTCATCTTT.

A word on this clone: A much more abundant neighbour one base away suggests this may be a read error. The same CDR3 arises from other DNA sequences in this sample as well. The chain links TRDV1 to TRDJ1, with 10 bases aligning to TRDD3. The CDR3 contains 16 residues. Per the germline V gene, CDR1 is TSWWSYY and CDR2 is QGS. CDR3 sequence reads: CALGEIPLGDTDKLIF. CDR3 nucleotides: TGTGCTCTAGGGGAAATCCCACTGGGGGATACCGATAAACTCATCTTT.

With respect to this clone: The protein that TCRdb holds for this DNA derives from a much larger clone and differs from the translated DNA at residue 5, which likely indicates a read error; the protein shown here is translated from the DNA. CDR3: CALGPYLPLTGGKEDKLIF. CDR3 nucleotides: TGTGCTCTTGGGCCTTACCTTCCCCTAACTGGGGGAAAGGAGGATAAACTCATCTTT. The rearrangement links TRDV1 to TRDJ1; 9 bases match TRDD3. Germline CDR1 is TSWWSYY and CDR2 is QGS. V shed 5 bases, J shed 5 bases, and the junction held 21 bases outside the gene matches. CDR3 length: 19 amino acids.

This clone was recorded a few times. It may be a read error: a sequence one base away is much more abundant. CDR3 DNA: TGTGCTCTTGGAGGTCTCCTACGTACTGGGGGATGGGATAAACTCATCTTT. It yields the protein CALGGLLRTGGWDKLIF. This sequence joins TRDV1 and TRDJ1; the match to TRDD3 covers 10 bases. V lost 6 bases, J lost 5 bases, and 15 bases stayed unmatched. Germline CDR1 TSWWSYY, CDR2 QGS. This CDR3 comprises 17 residues.

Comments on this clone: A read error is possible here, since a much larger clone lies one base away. CDR3 amino acids: CALGGSYVPVLGDVYTDKLIF. The CDR3 region has the DNA TGTGCTCTTGGGGGGTCCTACGTTCCGGTACTGGGGGATGTGTACACCGATAAACTCATCTTT. V and J are TRDV1 and TRDJ1; 10 bases are shared with TRDD3. The trim removed 4 bases at V and 0 bases at J, leaving 20 bases unmatched. This CDR3 has 21 amino acids. Germline-derived CDR1 and CDR2 are TSWWSYY and QGS.

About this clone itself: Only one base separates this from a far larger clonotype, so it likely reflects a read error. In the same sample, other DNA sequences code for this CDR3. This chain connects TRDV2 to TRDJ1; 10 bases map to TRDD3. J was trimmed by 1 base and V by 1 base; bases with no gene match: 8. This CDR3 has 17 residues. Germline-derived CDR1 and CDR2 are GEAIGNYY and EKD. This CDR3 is CACDTGGYKTRTDKLIF. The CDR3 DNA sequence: TGTGCCTGTGACACTGGGGGATACAAAACTCGCACCGATAAACTCATCTTT.

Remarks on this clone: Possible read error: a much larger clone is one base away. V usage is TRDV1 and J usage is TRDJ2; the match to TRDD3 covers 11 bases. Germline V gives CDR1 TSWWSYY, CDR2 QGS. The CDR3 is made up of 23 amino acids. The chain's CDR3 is CALWEPSSTLPYWGIGGAAQLFF. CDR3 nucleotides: TGTGCTCTTTGGGAACCTTCCTCAACACTACCATACTGGGGGATAGGGGGAGCAGCACAACTCTTCTTT.

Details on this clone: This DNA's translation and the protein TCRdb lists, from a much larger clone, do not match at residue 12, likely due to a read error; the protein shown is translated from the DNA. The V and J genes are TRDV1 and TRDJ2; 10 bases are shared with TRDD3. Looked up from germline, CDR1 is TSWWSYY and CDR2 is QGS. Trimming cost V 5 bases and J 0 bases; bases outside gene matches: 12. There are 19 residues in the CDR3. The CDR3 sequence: CALGTLEGLGDALTAQLFF. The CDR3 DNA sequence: TGTGCTCTTGGGACCCTAGAGGGACTGGGGGATGCTTTGACAGCACAACTCTTCTTT.

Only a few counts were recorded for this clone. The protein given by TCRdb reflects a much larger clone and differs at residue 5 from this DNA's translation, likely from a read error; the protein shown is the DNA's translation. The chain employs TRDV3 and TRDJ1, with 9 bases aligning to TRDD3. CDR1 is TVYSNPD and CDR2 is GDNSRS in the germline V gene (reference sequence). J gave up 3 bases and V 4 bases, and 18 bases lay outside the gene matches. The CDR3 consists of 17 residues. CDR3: CASNSLLGDQCPDKLIF. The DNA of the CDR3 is TGTGCCTCCAACTCCCTACTGGGGGACCAATGCCCCGATAAACTCATCTTT.

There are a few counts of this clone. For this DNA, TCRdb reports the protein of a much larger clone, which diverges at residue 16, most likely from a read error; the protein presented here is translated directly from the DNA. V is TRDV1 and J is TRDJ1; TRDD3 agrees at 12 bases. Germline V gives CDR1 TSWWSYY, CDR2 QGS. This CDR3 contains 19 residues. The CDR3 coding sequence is TGCGCTCTTGGGCCGAACTTCGCTGGGGGATACGGGTACACCGATAGACTCATCTTT. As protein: CALGPNFAGGYGYTDRLIF.

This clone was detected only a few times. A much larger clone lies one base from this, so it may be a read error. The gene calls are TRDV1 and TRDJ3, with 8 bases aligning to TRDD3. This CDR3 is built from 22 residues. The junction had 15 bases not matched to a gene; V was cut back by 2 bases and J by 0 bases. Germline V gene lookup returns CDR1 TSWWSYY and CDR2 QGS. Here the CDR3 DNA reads TGTGCTCTTGGGGAAGATGCCACCGTACTGGGGGCCAGCTCCTGGGACACCCGACAGATGTTTTTC. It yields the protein CALGEDATVLGASSWDTRQMFF.

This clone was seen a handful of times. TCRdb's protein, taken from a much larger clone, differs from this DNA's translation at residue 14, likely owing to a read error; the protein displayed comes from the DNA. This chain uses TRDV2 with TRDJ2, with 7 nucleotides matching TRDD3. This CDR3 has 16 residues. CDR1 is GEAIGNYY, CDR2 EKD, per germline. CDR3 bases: TGTGCCTGTGACACCAGGAAGGGATACTCTCCAGCACAACCCTTCTTT. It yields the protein CACDTRKGYSPAQPFF.

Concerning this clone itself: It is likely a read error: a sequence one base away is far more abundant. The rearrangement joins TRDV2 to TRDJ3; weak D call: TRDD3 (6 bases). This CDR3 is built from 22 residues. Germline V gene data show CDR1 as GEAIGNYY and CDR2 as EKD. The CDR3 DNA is TGTGCCTGTGACACCGGGTCGCACGGGGGGAGACTTTACTCCTGGGACACCCGAAAGATGTTTTTC. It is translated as CACDTGSHGGRLYSWDTRKMFF.

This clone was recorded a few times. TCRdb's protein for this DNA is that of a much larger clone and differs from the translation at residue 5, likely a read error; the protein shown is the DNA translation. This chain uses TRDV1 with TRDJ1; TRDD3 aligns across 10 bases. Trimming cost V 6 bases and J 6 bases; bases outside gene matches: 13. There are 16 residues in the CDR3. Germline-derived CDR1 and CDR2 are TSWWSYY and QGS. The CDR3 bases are TGTGCTCTTGGAGCCGGGGGGATACGCGGGAGTAATAAACTCATCTTT. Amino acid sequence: CALGAGGIRGSNKLIF.

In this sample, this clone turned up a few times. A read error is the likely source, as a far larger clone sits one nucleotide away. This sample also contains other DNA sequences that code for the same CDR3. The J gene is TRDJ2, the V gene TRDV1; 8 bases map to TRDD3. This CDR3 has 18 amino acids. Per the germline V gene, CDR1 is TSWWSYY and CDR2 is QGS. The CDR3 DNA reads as TGTGCTCTTGGGGTCCAACTGGGGGTTAACATTTTGACAGCACAGCTCTTCTTT. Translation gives CALGVQLGVNILTAQLFF.

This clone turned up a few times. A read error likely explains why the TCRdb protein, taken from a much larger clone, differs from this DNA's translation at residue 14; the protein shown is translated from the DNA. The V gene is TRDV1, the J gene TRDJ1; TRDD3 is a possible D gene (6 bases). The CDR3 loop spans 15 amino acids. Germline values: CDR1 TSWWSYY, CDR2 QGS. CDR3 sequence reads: CALGELPGDTDKLTF. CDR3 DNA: TGTGCTCTTGGGGAACTGCCGGGGGACACCGATAAACTCACCTTT.

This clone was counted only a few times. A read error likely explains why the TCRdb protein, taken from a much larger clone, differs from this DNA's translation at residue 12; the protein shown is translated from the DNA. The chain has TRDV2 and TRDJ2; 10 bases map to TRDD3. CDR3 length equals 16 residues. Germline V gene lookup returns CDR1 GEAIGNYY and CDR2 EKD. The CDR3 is CACDTVLGDLTVQLFF. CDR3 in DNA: TGTGCCTGTGACACCGTACTGGGGGATTTGACAGTACAACTCTTCTTT.

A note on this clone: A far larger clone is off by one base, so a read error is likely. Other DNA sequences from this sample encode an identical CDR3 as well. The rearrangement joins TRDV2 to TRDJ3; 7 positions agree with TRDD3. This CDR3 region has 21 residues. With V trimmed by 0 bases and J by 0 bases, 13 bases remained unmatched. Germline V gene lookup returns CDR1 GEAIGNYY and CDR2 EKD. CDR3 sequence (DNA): TGTGCCTGTGACACCGGTGGTGGATACGCGGGAAGCTCCTGGGACACCCGACAGATGTTTTTC. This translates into CACDTGGGYAGSSWDTRQMFF.

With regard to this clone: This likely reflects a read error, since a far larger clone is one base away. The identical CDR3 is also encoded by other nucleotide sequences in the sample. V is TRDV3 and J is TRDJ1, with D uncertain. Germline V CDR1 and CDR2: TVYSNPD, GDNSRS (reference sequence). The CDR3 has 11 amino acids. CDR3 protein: CALVKGDKLIF. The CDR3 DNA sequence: TGTGCCTTGGTCAAGGGCGATAAGCTCATCTTT.

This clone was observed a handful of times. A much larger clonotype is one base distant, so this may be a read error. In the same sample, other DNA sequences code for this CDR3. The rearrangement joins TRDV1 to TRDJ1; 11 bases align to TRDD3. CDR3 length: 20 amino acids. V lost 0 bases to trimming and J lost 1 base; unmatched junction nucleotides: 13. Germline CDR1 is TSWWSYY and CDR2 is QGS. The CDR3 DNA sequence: TGTGCTCTTGGGGAACTCGTAGTGCCCAGATGGGGGATACGCACCGATAAACTCATCTTT. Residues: CALGELVVPRWGIRTDKLIF.

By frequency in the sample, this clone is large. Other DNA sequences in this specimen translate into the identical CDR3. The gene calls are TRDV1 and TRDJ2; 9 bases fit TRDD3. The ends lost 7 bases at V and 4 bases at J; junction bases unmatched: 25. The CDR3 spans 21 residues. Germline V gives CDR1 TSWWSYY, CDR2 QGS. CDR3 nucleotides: TGTGCTCTTGAAACGATAGACGTGGCCTTCGCCGTACTGGGGGAGACAGCACAACTCTTCTTT. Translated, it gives CALETIDVAFAVLGETAQLFF.

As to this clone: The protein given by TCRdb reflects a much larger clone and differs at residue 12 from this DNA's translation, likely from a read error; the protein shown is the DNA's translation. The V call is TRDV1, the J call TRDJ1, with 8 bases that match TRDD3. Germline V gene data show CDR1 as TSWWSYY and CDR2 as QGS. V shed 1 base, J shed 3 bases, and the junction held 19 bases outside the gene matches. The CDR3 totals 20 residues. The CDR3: CALGERSLRLGGAASDKLIF. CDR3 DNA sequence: TGTGCTCTTGGGGAACGAAGCCTAAGACTGGGGGGGGCAGCCTCCGATAAACTCATCTTT.

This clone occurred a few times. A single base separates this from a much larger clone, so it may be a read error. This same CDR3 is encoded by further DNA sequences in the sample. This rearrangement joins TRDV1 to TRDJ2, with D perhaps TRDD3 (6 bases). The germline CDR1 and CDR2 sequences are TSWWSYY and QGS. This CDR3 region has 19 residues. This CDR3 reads CALGALSFGGPFYTAQLFF. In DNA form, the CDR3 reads TGCGCTCTTGGGGCCCTTTCCTTCGGGGGACCCTTTTACACAGCACAACTCTTCTTT.